The present TCR beta chain was sequenced within a study of blood T cell repertoires in COVID-19. Study information: Samples representing acute and convalescent COVID-19 were sourced from the United States, Italy and Spain. T cells, B-cell-depleted T cells, or PBMCs provided the cDNA or gDNA that served as material.

Per the original data handling: Researchers report that nucleated cell counts were estimated from reference gene primer amplification. Data came from immunoSEQ multiplex PCR; TCRdb stores just in-frame clones and leaves some out. V and J calls and clone size are those listed in that table; D and trimming were worked out from the DNA. This sample has 75,000 to 100,000 clones, with roughly nine tenths found just once. V was trimmed by 4 bases and J by 5 bases, leaving 8 bases between them. This CDR3 has 12 residues. Germline CDR1 is SNHLY and CDR2 is FYNNEI. The sample was peripheral blood. The receptor comes from a man between 70 and 80 years old with acute or convalescent COVID-19. This chain joins TRBV2 and TRBJ2-5, with unresolved D. CDR3: CASSAGQETQYF. The CDR3 bases are TGTGCCAGCAGTGCGGGTCAGGAGACCCAGTACTTC.